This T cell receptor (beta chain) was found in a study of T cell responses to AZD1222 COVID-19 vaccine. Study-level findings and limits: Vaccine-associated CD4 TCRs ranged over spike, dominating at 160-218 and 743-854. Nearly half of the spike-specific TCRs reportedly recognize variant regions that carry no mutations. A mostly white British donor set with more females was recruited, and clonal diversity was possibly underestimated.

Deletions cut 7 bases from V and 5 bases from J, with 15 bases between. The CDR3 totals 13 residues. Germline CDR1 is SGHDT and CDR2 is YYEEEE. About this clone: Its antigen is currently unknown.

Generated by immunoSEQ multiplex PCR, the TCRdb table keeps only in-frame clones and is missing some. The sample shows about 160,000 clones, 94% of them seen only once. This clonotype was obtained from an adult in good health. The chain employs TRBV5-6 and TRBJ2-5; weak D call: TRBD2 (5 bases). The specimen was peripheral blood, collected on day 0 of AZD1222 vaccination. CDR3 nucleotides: TGTGCCAGCGGGGAGCCGAATGGGGAGACCCAGTACTTC. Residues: CASGEPNGETQYF.